Below, 15 T cell receptor beta chains from the same sample are listed, as sequenced in a study of T cells in Graves' hyperthyroidism and ophthalmopathy. TCR beta CDR3 region amplification was performed from RNA transcripts. When the TCR CDR3 underwent first-round RT-PCR, the HTBI primer set was used. TCRdb fed the multiplex PCR reads into MiXCR, producing one record per CDR3 protein. The profile shows 530,000 or so distinct CDR3 sequences, approximately 25% of them singletons. The sample consisted of blood. The receptors were gathered from a woman in her thirties with Graves' ophthalmopathy.

In this sample, this clonotype turned up many times. This chain uses TRBV10-3 with TRBJ2-5; a possible D gene is TRBD2 (6 bases). Germline V gene data show CDR1 as ENHRY and CDR2 as SYGVKD. V was clipped by 6 bases and J by 5 bases, with 7 bases between them. The CDR3 totals 11 residues. CDR3 loop: CAISGGETQYF. CDR3 nucleotides: TGTGCCATCAGCGGAGGGGAGACCCAGTACTTC.

This clonotype occurred many times. The rearrangement links TRBV6-1 to TRBJ1-1; TRBD1 matches 11 bases. Germline values: CDR1 MNHNS, CDR2 SASEGT. The CDR3 has 15 amino acids. V dropped 8 bases and J dropped 6; count of bases not matched to a gene: 11. In DNA form, the CDR3 reads TGTGCCAGCGGACACCGGGACAGGGGGTTGGCTGAAGCTTTCTTT. Translation gives CASGHRDRGLAEAFF.

In this sample, this clonotype turned up a few times. The chain couples TRBV5-1 to TRBJ2-7, with TRBD1 matching over 11 bases. After removal of 7 bases from V and 6 bases from J, the junction contained 9 bases not matched to a gene. Looked up from germline, CDR1 is SGHRS and CDR2 is YFSETQ. The CDR3 sequence is 14 residues long. Written as DNA, the CDR3 is TGCGCCAGCGGCAGGACAGGGGGCTCGATCGAGCAGTACTTC. Amino acids: CASGRTGGSIEQYF. The full variable domain, in which reference TRBV5-1 and TRBJ2-7 provide the parts outside the CDR3, is KAGVTQTPRYLIKTRGQQVTLSCSPISGHRSVSWYQQTPGQGLQFLFEYFSETQRNKGNFPGRFSGRQFSNSRSEMNVSTLELGDSALYLCASGRTGGSIEQYFGPGTRLTVT.

This clonotype was recorded many times. V is TRBV6-5 and J is TRBJ2-7; 10 positions match TRBD1. J gave up 4 bases and V 2 bases, and 5 bases lay outside the gene matches. The CDR3 spans 15 residues. CDR1 and CDR2 from the germline V gene are MNHEY and SVGAGI. The CDR3 bases are TGTGCCAGCAGTTACACGGGACAGGGGACTTACGAGCAGTACTTC. This gives the protein CASSYTGQGTYEQYF.

This clonotype was recorded many times. The chain is built from TRBV6-5 and TRBJ1-3; D call uncertain. Germline V gene sequence: CDR1 MNHEY, CDR2 SVGAGI. V shed 6 bases and J shed 2 bases, with 14 bases lying between them. This CDR3 has 15 amino acids. CDR3 in amino acids: CASRRTGEPGNTIYF. The CDR3, as DNA: TGTGCCAGCAGGAGGACCGGGGAACCTGGAAACACCATATATTTT.

This clonotype was counted at least ten times. The chain has TRBV12-3 or TRBV12-4 and TRBJ1-1; no reliable D call. The germline V and J ends were trimmed by 6 bases and 4 bases, with 15 bases remaining between them. This CDR3 comprises 14 residues. CDR3 sequence: CASRLRPLGTEAFF. CDR3 nucleotide sequence: TGTGCCAGCAGACTTAGACCCTTGGGCACTGAAGCTTTCTTT.

The V call is TRBV20-1, the J call TRBJ1-1, with TRBD1 matching 7 bases. The length of the CDR3 is 14 residues. The germline gives CDR1 DFQATT, CDR2 SNEGSKA (reference sequence). V shed 4 bases and J 5 bases; nucleotides not matched to a gene: 10. The CDR3 region has the DNA TGCAGTGCTACGAGAGCAGGGGGTGGGACTGAAGCTTTCTTT. Its translation is CSATRAGGGTEAFF.

This clonotype was seen ten or more times. This rearrangement joins TRBV25-1 to TRBJ2-5; 9 nucleotides align to TRBD2. Per germline, CDR1 MGHDK and CDR2 SYGVNS. The V and J ends lost 0 bases and 1 base, in that order; junction bases with no gene match: 9. This CDR3 contains 18 residues. The CDR3 loop reads CASSEYGLLRGGQETQYF. The CDR3 DNA sequence: TGTGCCAGCAGTGAATACGGGCTGCTGCGGGGGGGCCAAGAGACCCAGTACTTC.

Only a few counts were recorded for this clonotype. This sequence joins TRBV30 and TRBJ2-7, with 8 bases identical to TRBD2. The CDR3 has 12 amino acids. J was trimmed by 7 bases and V by 4 bases; bases with no gene match: 6. CDR1 GTSNPN and CDR2 SVGIG come from the germline V gene (reference sequence). CDR3 sequence (DNA): TGTGCCTGGAAGAGTAGCGGGGCGGAGCAGTACTTC. Translating gives CAWKSSGAEQYF.

This clonotype was observed many times. The V call is TRBV20-1, the J call TRBJ2-5, with a tentative D call TRBD1 (6 bases). The CDR3 is made up of 14 amino acids. Germline V CDR1 and CDR2: DFQATT, SNEGSKA (reference sequence). The V end was cut by 5 bases, the J end by 2 bases, with 15 bases between. The CDR3 spells CSAPGQSSQETQYF. In DNA form, the CDR3 reads TGCAGTGCTCCCGGACAGTCGAGTCAAGAGACCCAGTACTTC.

This clonotype was observed many times. The rearrangement links TRBV10-1 to TRBJ2-2; D unclear. Germline CDR1 WNHNN, CDR2 SYGVQD (reference sequence). The V and J ends lost 10 bases and 7 bases respectively, with 7 bases between them. This CDR3 comprises 10 residues. The CDR3 here is CANTRGELFF. The CDR3 nucleotides read TGCGCCAACACACGCGGGGAGCTGTTTTTT.

This clonotype was seen ten or more times. This rearrangement joins TRBV6-1 to TRBJ1-6; maybe TRBD1 (5 bases). CDR1 is MNHNS and CDR2 is SASEGT in the germline V gene. The CDR3 consists of 13 residues. V lost 5 bases, J lost 8 bases, and 10 bases lay in between. Here the CDR3 reads CASSLGRDSPLHF. DNA of the CDR3: TGTGCCAGCAGTCTGGGACGAGATTCACCCCTCCACTTT.

The gene calls are TRBV30 and TRBJ2-2; 9 bases match TRBD1. Trimming at V came to 7 bases and at J to 4 bases, leaving 7 bases not matched to a gene. Per the germline V gene, CDR1 is GTSNPN and CDR2 is SVGIG (reference sequence). This CDR3 spans 14 amino acids. CDR3 amino acids: CASTRQGVTGELFF. The CDR3 coding sequence is TGTGCCTCAACCCGACAGGGGGTCACCGGGGAGCTGTTTTTT. Full variable domain (outside the CDR3, taken from reference TRBV30 and TRBJ2-2): SQTIHQWPATLVQPVGSPLSLECTVEGTSNPNLYWYRQAAGRGLQLLFYSVGIGQISSEVPQNLSASRPQDRQFILSSKKLLLSDSGFYLCASTRQGVTGELFFGEGSRLTVL.

The chain combines TRBV6-1 with TRBJ1-2, with D unclear. Trimming removed 5 bases at V and 0 bases at J, with 7 bases between. Germline lookup yields CDR1 MNHNS and CDR2 SASEGT. This CDR3 has 13 amino acids. The CDR3 sequence: CASSTYANYGYTF. DNA for the CDR3: TGTGCCAGCAGTACGTATGCTAACTATGGCTACACCTTC.

This clonotype has more than one count but fewer than ten. A much larger clone differs by one base, so this may be a read error. The J gene is TRBJ1-1, the V gene TRBV19; maybe TRBD1 (5 bases). Germline V gene data show CDR1 as LNHDA and CDR2 as SQIVND (reference sequence). The CDR3 is 15 residues long. As DNA, the CDR3 is TGTGCCAGTCGATATGGGGCCATGAGAGACACTGAAGCTTGCTTT. Translated: CASRYGAMRDTEACF.